This T cell receptor (beta chain) stems from a study of pediatric ulcerative colitis. Study-wide results and caveats: Compared with controls, ulcerative colitis showed greater blood-rectum clone sharing. Repertoires came from total lymphocyte DNA, so rare subsets like regulatory T cells may be missed. Substantially fewer templates came from a couple of patients' blood samples.

Rectal tissue came from one to two pinch biopsies taken at colonoscopy. Germline CDR1 is MNHEY and CDR2 is SVGAGI. V lost 3 bases, J lost 1 base, and 14 bases lay in between. This CDR3 has 16 residues. Comments on this clone: Its target is unknown.

Produced via immunoSEQ multiplex PCR; TCRdb's table is partial and in-frame only. The repertoire holds about 34,000 clones, with 65% to 85% as singletons. The clonotype originates from a boy younger than 18 with severe ulcerative colitis. The rearrangement joins TRBV6-5 to TRBJ2-3; maybe TRBD2 (6 bases). Sequenced material: gut tissue. This CDR3 reads CASSYIGGGGTDTQYF. In DNA form, the CDR3 reads TGTGCCAGCAGTTATATCGGGGGTGGCGGCACAGATACGCAGTATTTT.